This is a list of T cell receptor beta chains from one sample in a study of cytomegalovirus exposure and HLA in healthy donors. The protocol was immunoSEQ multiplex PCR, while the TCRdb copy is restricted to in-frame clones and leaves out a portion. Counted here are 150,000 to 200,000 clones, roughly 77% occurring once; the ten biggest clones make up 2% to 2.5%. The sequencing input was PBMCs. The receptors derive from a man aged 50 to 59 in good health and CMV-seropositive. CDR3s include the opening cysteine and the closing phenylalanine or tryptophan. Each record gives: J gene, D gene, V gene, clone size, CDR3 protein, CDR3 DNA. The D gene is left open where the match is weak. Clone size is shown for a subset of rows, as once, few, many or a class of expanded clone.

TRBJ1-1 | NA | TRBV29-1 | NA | CSAGDNGAFF | TGCAGCGCCGGGGACAACGGAGCTTTCTTT
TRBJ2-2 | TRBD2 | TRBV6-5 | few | CASSTPTSSGELFF | TGTGCCAGCAGTACCCCGACTAGCAGCGGGGAGCTGTTTTTT
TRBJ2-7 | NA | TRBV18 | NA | CASSESAGHEQYF | TGTGCCAGCTCAGAATCAGCGGGTCACGAGCAGTACTTC
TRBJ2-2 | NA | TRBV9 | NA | CASSVDLTAGELFF | TGTGCCAGCAGCGTGGACTTGACTGCCGGGGAGCTGTTTTTT
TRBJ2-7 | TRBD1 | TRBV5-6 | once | CASSNSKMTRTGLYF | TGTGCCAGCAGCAACAGCAAAATGACAAGGACAGGGCTGTACTTC
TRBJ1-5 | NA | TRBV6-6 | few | CASSYSQGRNQPQHF | TGTGCCAGCAGTTACTCACAGGGTAGGAATCAGCCCCAGCATTTT
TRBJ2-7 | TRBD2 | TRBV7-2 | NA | CASGLADESEQYF | TGTGCCAGCGGGCTAGCGGACGAGTCCGAGCAGTACTTC
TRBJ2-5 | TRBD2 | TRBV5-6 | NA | CASSSGGSGGTQYF | TGTGCCAGCAGCTCCGGGGGGTCTGGAGGGACCCAGTACTTC
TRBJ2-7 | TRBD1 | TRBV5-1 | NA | CSSREQGQAYEQYF | TGCTCCAGCAGGGAACAGGGACAGGCCTACGAGCAGTACTTC
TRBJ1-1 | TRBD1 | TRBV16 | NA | CASSQSEGTGAEAFF | TGTGCCAGCAGCCAATCTGAGGGGACAGGGGCTGAAGCTTTCTTT
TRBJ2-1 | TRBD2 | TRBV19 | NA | CASSPQGLAGYNEQFF | TGTGCCAGTAGTCCGCAGGGGCTAGCGGGATACAATGAGCAGTTCTTC
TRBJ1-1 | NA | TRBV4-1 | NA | CASSQDPGGRSTEAFF | TGCGCCAGCAGCCAAGATCCGGGGGGGAGGTCCACTGAAGCTTTCTTT
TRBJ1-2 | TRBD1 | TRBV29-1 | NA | CSVARQGLTNYGYTF | TGCAGCGTTGCGAGACAGGGCCTTACTAACTATGGCTACACCTTC
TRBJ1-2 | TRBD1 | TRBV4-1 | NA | CASSQDPTGGSGYTF | TGCGCCAGCAGCCAAGATCCGACAGGGGGAAGTGGCTACACCTTC
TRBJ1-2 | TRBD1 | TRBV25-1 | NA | CASGRTGASNGYTF | TGTGCCAGCGGCCGGACAGGGGCTTCCAATGGCTACACCTTC
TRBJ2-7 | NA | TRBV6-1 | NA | CASASRRGLVEQYF | TGTGCCAGCGCTTCACGGAGGGGCCTAGTTGAGCAGTACTTC
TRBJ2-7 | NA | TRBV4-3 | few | CASSQDLEGVEQYF | TGCGCCAGCAGCCAAGATCTCGAGGGGGTCGAGCAGTACTTC
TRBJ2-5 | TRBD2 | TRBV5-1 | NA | CASSLAGRLAGTQYF | TGCGCCAGCAGCTTGGCCGGGCGACTAGCGGGGACCCAGTACTTC
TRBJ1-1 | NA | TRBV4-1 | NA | CASMFTQANTEAFF | TGCGCCAGCATGTTTACCCAGGCAAACACTGAAGCTTTCTTT
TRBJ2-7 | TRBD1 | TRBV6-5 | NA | CASRPRDRVYEQYF | TGTGCCAGCAGACCCCGGGACAGGGTCTACGAGCAGTACTTC
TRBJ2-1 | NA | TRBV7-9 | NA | CASSAGQLKVYNEQFF | TGTGCCAGCAGCGCCGGACAGTTAAAGGTATACAATGAGCAGTTCTTC
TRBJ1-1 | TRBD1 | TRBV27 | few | CASSLLGQGEAFF | TGTGCCAGCAGTTTATTAGGACAGGGCGAAGCTTTCTTT
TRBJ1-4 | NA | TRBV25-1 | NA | CASSEPPVEKLFF | TGTGCCAGCAGTGAACCCCCAGTTGAAAAACTGTTTTTT
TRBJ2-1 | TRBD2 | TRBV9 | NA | CASSFSLAGGPYNEQFF | TGTGCCAGCAGCTTTTCGCTAGCGGGGGGTCCCTACAATGAGCAGTTCTTC
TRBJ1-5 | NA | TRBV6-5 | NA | CASSWGRGGQPQHF | TGTGCCAGCAGTTGGGGGAGGGGGGGTCAGCCCCAGCATTTT
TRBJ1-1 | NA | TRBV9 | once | CASSANPGDYAAFF | TGTGCCAGCAGCGCGAATCCAGGCGATTACGCCGCTTTCTTT
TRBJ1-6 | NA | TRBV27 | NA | CASSPGQGYNSPLHF | TGTGCCAGCAGTCCCGGACAAGGCTATAATTCACCCCTCCACTTT
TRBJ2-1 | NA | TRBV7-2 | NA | CASSLDHRSSYNEQFF | TGTGCCAGCAGCTTAGATCACAGGAGCTCCTACAATGAGCAGTTCTTC
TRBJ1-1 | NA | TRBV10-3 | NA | CAISERGENTEAFF | TGTGCCATCAGTGAGCGGGGGGAAAACACTGAAGCTTTCTTT
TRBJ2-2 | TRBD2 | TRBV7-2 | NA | CASSSSVIAGGSGGELFF | TGTGCCAGCAGCTCGAGTGTTATAGCGGGGGGGTCAGGCGGGGAGCTGTTTTTT
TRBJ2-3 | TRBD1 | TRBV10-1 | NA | CASSSGQGMSTDTQYF | TGCGCCAGCAGTTCCGGACAGGGGATGAGCACAGATACGCAGTATTTT
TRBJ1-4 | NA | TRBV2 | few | CASSLKEKLFF | TGTGCCAGCAGTTTAAAAGAAAAACTGTTTTTT
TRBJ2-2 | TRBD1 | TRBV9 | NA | CASSIWTGGTGELFF | TGTGCCAGCAGCATCTGGACAGGGGGCACCGGGGAGCTGTTTTTT
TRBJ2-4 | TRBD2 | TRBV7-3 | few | CASSPQVLAGGKNIQYF | TGTGCCAGCAGCCCCCAGGTGTTAGCGGGGGGGAAAAACATTCAGTACTTC
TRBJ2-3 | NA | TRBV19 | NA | CASSPLGRGAKDTQYF | TGTGCCAGTAGTCCGCTGGGGAGGGGGGCCAAGGATACGCAGTATTTT
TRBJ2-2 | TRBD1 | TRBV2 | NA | CASSDGTGKGLGELFF | TGTGCCAGCAGTGACGGGACAGGGAAAGGGCTCGGGGAGCTGTTTTTT
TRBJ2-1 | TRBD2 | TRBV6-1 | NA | CASSEATSGGYEQFF | TGTGCCAGCAGTGAAGCGACTAGCGGGGGGTACGAGCAGTTCTTC
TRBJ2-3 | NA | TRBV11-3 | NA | CASSLQDRDTQYF | TGTGCCAGCAGCTTGCAGGACAGAGATACGCAGTATTTT
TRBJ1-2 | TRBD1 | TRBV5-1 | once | CASSSGQASYGYTF | TGCGCCAGCAGCTCCGGACAGGCCAGCTATGGCTACACCTTC
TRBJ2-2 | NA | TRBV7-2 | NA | CASSLEAGVLFF | TGTGCCAGCAGCTTAGAGGCAGGGGTCCTGTTTTTT